Described below is a single T cell receptor (beta chain) sequence and its context. Its antigen is unknown. The junction differs from germline at one of its ends, possibly a read error. The germline V gene has CDR1 SSHAT and CDR2 FNYEAQ (reference sequence). The CDR3 extends over 15 amino acids. The source of the sample is a study of T cells in localized non-small cell lung cancer. The data were produced by immunoSEQ multiplex PCR, yet TCRdb's version contains in-frame clones alone and is incomplete. Here the sample spans roughly 50,000 clones, about nine tenths being singletons. Study conclusions and caveats: Exceeding tumor, uninvolved adjacent lung had the highest T cell clonality.

The origin of this receptor is a man between 40 and 70 years old with stage I lung adenocarcinoma. Here the sequenced sample was peripheral blood, taken before any cancer treatment. The chain employs TRBV7-7 and TRBJ2-2, with 12 nucleotides matching TRBD2. The CDR3 bases are TGTGCTAGCAGGCGACTAGCGGGGGACACCGGGGAGCTGTTTTTT. Amino acids: CASRRLAGDTGELFF.